These T cell receptor beta chains were read from a single sample in a study of cytomegalovirus exposure and HLA in healthy donors. TCRdb's table, derived via immunoSEQ multiplex PCR, lists solely in-frame clones and lacks some. The sample yields around 100,000 clones, 60% to 80% seen once. Sequencing was performed on PBMCs. These receptors were obtained from a man aged 60 to 69 in good health and CMV-seropositive. The CDR3 runs from the conserved cysteine through the conserved F or W.

CDR3 protein: CASSLASGGTGELFF; J gene: TRBJ2-2; V gene: TRBV7-3
CDR3 protein: CASSLPGTAYGYTF; J gene: TRBJ1-2; V gene: TRBV7-2
CDR3 protein: CASSRQGGYEQFF; J gene: TRBJ2-1; V gene: TRBV6-1
CDR3 protein: CASSFDRNTEAFF; J gene: TRBJ1-1; V gene: TRBV11-1
CDR3 protein: CASSLGSRETQYF; J gene: TRBJ2-5; V gene: TRBV7-3
CDR3 protein: CASSFIPGQGNSPLHF; J gene: TRBJ1-6; V gene: TRBV5-6
CDR3 protein: CSSSLRWDREGISYEQYF; J gene: TRBJ2-7; V gene: TRBV7-9
CDR3 protein: CASSFPIGGYTF; J gene: TRBJ1-2; V gene: TRBV5-5
CDR3 protein: CASTYGGTIYF; J gene: TRBJ1-3; V gene: TRBV19
CDR3 protein: CATSRDRETGGTQYF; J gene: TRBJ2-5; V gene: TRBV15
CDR3 protein: CASSEGQGTNEKLFF; J gene: TRBJ1-4; V gene: TRBV6-1
CDR3 protein: CASTPGGSGEAFF; J gene: TRBJ1-1; V gene: TRBV7-2
CDR3 protein: CASAGRQGNTGELFF; J gene: TRBJ2-2; V gene: TRBV5-1
CDR3 protein: CASSEQGGSTGELFF; J gene: TRBJ2-2; V gene: TRBV6-4
CDR3 protein: CASSHQGAVNEQFF; J gene: TRBJ2-1; V gene: TRBV4-1
CDR3 protein: CASSWGPGDLAKNIQYF; J gene: TRBJ2-4; V gene: TRBV28
CDR3 protein: CASSLMGTGGSQTEAFF; J gene: TRBJ1-1; V gene: TRBV19
CDR3 protein: CASSLHHEQFF; J gene: TRBJ2-1; V gene: TRBV5-6
CDR3 protein: CASSVQGRDTGELFF; J gene: TRBJ2-2; V gene: TRBV9
CDR3 protein: CASSVTGSSNQPQHF; J gene: TRBJ1-5; V gene: TRBV6-1
CDR3 protein: CASRPAGPNTEAFF; J gene: TRBJ1-1; V gene: TRBV5-6
CDR3 protein: CARGSVLTYEQYF; J gene: TRBJ2-7; V gene: TRBV6-4
CDR3 protein: CASSPTQGSNEKLFF; J gene: TRBJ1-4; V gene: TRBV5-4
CDR3 protein: CATSRAQGIYNEQFF; J gene: TRBJ2-1; V gene: TRBV15
CDR3 protein: CASSSSGGATEKLFF; J gene: TRBJ1-4; V gene: TRBV9
CDR3 protein: CSVEGSGDRFPEAFF; J gene: TRBJ1-1; V gene: TRBV29-1
CDR3 protein: CASSPPGATTEAFF; J gene: TRBJ1-1; V gene: TRBV14
CDR3 protein: CASSQTGTRQETQYF; J gene: TRBJ2-5; V gene: TRBV4-3
CDR3 protein: CASSDGGTGVETQYF; J gene: TRBJ2-5; V gene: TRBV10-1
CDR3 protein: CASSEEASASTDTQYF; J gene: TRBJ2-3; V gene: TRBV2
CDR3 protein: CASSEIGGATETQYF; J gene: TRBJ2-5; V gene: TRBV2
CDR3 protein: CASSLGWTSGTSTDTQYF; J gene: TRBJ2-3; V gene: TRBV19
CDR3 protein: CASSPLGPNIQYF; J gene: TRBJ2-4; V gene: TRBV27
CDR3 protein: CASSSAAGANNQPQHF; J gene: TRBJ1-5; V gene: TRBV4-1
CDR3 protein: CASSGGALQETQYF; J gene: TRBJ2-5; V gene: TRBV19
CDR3 protein: CASSHTRDRGTDTQYF; J gene: TRBJ2-3; V gene: TRBV7-3
CDR3 protein: CASSFRLAGGPETQYF; J gene: TRBJ2-5; V gene: TRBV7-8
CDR3 protein: CASSLTGREETQYF; J gene: TRBJ2-5; V gene: TRBV18
CDR3 protein: CASSLEAGGHYNEQFF; J gene: TRBJ2-1; V gene: TRBV5-1
CDR3 protein: CASSLASGAGFSPLHF; J gene: TRBJ1-6; V gene: TRBV5-1
CDR3 protein: CASSPTSGVWNEQFF; J gene: TRBJ2-1; V gene: TRBV6-1
CDR3 protein: CASALKSWEQYF; J gene: TRBJ2-7; V gene: TRBV6-6
CDR3 protein: CATTARGGGGLGNEQYF; J gene: TRBJ2-7; V gene: TRBV15
CDR3 protein: CSSSLRQDEAFF; J gene: TRBJ1-1; V gene: TRBV7-9
CDR3 protein: CASGLVRRGLRFRGLYSNQPQHF; J gene: TRBJ1-5; V gene: TRBV12-5
CDR3 protein: CASSWSGTGDRKAFF; J gene: TRBJ1-1; V gene: TRBV5-4
CDR3 protein: CASNPSGGARETQYF; J gene: TRBJ2-5; V gene: TRBV2
CDR3 protein: CASSSDRVWGYTF; J gene: TRBJ1-2; V gene: TRBV27
CDR3 protein: CASNPHSSFYTF; J gene: TRBJ1-2; V gene: TRBV6-4
CDR3 protein: CASGTGGVGTEAFF; J gene: TRBJ1-1; V gene: TRBV5-1
CDR3 protein: CASSNQGAAWDEQFF; J gene: TRBJ2-1; V gene: TRBV9
CDR3 protein: CASIPGGRAKNIQYF; J gene: TRBJ2-4; V gene: TRBV19
CDR3 protein: CASSSAGGSYEQYF; J gene: TRBJ2-7; V gene: TRBV27
CDR3 protein: CASSYGLANTGELFF; J gene: TRBJ2-2; V gene: TRBV7-9
CDR3 protein: CASSYGGGRGETQYF; J gene: TRBJ2-5; V gene: TRBV6-6